Below are 7 T cell receptor beta chains sequenced from a single sample in a study of tumor-infiltrating lymphocytes in primary liver carcinoma. From 500 ng of total RNA, TCR beta-specific cDNA was reverse-transcribed using a constant-region primer. For TCR beta, libraries were produced by three nested multiplex PCR rounds using slightly modified ARM-PCR. With TRBV1-TRBV30 forward primers and a C-beta reverse primer, the first two PCR rounds were run for nine to eleven cycles each. TCRdb reanalysed the multiplex PCR reads using MiXCR and keeps one entry per CDR3 protein. The sample lists about 310,000 distinct CDR3 sequences; approximately 65% were seen once. Unsorted whole blood yielded blood RNA, and germline DNA was extracted as well. The sample was peripheral blood. Source of these receptors: a man between 35 and 55 years old with primary liver carcinoma and hepatitis B virus infection.

J is TRBJ2-1 and V is TRBV30, with a tentative D call TRBD1 (5 bases). With 3 bases removed from V and 0 bases from J, the gap between germline ends came to 6 bases. This CDR3 contains 13 residues. CDR1 GTSNPN and CDR2 SVGIG come from the germline V gene (reference sequence). For the CDR3, the DNA is TGTGCCTGGAGGGGGCTCTCCTACAATGAGCAGTTCTTC. This gives the protein CAWRGLSYNEQFF.

Turning to this clonotype: A much larger clone is a single base away; this may be a read error. The chain has TRBV6-2 or TRBV6-3 and TRBJ2-2, with no clear D. Germline CDR1 reads MNHEY; CDR2 reads SVGEGT. This CDR3 has 14 residues. In DNA form, the CDR3 reads TGTGCCTGCAGTTATACGGAACTTACCGGGGAGCTGTTTTTT. As protein: CACSYTELTGELFF.

This clonotype has a count of ten or more. This rearrangement joins TRBV6-6 to TRBJ2-7, with D uncertain. The CDR3 loop spans 15 amino acids. Per germline, CDR1 MNHNY and CDR2 SVGAGI (reference sequence). V was cut by 4 bases and J by 2 bases, with 15 bases left in between. The CDR3 loop reads CASSSTGLGTYEQYF. The CDR3, as DNA: TGTGCCAGCAGTTCCACCGGCCTGGGGACCTACGAGCAGTACTTC.

This chain links TRBV4-2 with TRBJ2-1; D tentatively fits TRBD1 or TRBD2 (5 bases each). V was pared by 4 bases and J by 1 base, with 17 bases between. Germline CDR1 reads LGHNA; CDR2 reads YNFKEQ. This CDR3 has 17 residues. The CDR3 DNA is TGTGCCAGCAGCCGAAATCAACTAGGGGTGTCCTACAATGAGCAGTTCTTC. The encoded protein is CASSRNQLGVSYNEQFF.

The V call is TRBV28, the J call TRBJ2-2; 8 bases are a match to TRBD1. The CDR3 loop spans 15 amino acids. Germline V gene sequence: CDR1 MDHEN, CDR2 SYDVKM. This CDR3 reads CAGSSGTGGTGELFF. The CDR3 DNA is TGTGCAGGCAGTTCCGGGACAGGAGGCACCGGGGAGCTGTTTTTT.

Details on this clonotype: A much larger clone differs by one base, so this may be a read error. The V and J genes are TRBV6-5 and TRBJ2-3; D not certain. CDR1 MNHEY and CDR2 SVGAGI come from the germline V gene. The CDR3 sequence is 14 residues long. Between the trimmed V and J ends, which lost 0 bases and 2 bases, there was a span of 6 bases. The CDR3 sequence: CASSYSDSTDTQYF. The CDR3, as DNA: TGTGCCAGCAGTTACTCGGATTCCACAGATACGCAGTATTTT.

Note on this clonotype: Germline and junction disagree at one end, which may indicate a read error. The gene calls are TRBV5-6 and TRBJ2-3, with 9 bases matching TRBD2. The CDR3 is 18 amino acids. In germline, CDR1 is SGHDT, CDR2 YYEEEE. The CDR3 DNA reads TGTGTCAGCAGCTTGGCAGCAGGGCGGGAGGGCCGTACAGATACGCAGTATTTT. Its translation: CVSSLAAGREGRTDTQYF.